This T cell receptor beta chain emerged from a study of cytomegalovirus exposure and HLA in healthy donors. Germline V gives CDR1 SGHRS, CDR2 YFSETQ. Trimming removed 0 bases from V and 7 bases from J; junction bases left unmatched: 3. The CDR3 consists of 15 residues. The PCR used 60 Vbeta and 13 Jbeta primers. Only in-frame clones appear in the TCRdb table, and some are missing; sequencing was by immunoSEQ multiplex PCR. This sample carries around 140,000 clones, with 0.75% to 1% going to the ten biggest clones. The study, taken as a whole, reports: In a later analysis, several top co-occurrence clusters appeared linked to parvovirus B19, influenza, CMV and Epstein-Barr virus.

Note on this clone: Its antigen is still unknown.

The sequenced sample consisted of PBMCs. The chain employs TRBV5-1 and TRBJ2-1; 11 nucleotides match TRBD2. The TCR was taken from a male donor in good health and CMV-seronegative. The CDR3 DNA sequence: TGCGCCAGCAGCTTGGTGGCTAGCGGGAGGAATGAGCAGTTCTTC. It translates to CASSLVASGRNEQFF.